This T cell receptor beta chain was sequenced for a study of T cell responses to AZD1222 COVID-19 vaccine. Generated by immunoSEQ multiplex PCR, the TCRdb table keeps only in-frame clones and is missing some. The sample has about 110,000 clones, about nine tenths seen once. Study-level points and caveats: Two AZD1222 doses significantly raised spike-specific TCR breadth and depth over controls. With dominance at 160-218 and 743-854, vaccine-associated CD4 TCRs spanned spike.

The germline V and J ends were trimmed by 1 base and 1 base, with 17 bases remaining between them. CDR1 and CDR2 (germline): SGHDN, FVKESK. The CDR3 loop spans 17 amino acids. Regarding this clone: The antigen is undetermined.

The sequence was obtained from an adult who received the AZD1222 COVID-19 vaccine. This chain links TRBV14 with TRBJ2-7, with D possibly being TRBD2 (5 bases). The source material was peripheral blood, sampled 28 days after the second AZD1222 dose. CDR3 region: CASSQAKRLPGSYEQYF. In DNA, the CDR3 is TGTGCCAGCAGCCAAGCTAAGCGGCTCCCTGGGTCCTACGAGCAGTACTTC.